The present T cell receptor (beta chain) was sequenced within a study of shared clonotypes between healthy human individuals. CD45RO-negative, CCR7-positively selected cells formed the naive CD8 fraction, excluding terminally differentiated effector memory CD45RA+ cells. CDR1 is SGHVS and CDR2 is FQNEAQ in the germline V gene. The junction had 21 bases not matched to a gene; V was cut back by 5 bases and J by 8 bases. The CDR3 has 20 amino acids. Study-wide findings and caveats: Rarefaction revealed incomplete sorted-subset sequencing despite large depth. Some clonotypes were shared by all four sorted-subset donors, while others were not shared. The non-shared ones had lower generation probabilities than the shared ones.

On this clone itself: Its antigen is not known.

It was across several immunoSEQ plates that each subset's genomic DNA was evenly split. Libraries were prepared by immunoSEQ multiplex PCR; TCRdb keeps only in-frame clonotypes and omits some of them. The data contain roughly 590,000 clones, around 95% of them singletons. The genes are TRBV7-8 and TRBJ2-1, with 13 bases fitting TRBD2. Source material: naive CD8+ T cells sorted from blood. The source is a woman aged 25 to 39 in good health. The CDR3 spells CASSLVGLAGVDPDPHEQFF. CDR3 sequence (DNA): TGTGCCAGCAGCCTAGTAGGACTAGCGGGAGTGGATCCCGATCCCCATGAGCAGTTCTTC.